The 7 T cell receptor beta chains reported below all come from one sample, sequenced in a study of cytomegalovirus exposure and HLA in healthy donors. Amplification used 60 Vbeta primers and 13 Jbeta primers. Sequenced by immunoSEQ multiplex PCR; TCRdb stores in-frame clones only, minus some. Its clone listing holds over 100,000 clones. Sequenced material: PBMCs. The receptors come from a man between 18 and 35 years old in good health and CMV-seronegative.

J is TRBJ1-6 and V is TRBV30; 9 bases match TRBD1. CDR3 length: 16 amino acids. Germline trimming cut 3 bases from V and 10 bases from J; bases unmatched to any gene: 13. Germline assignment: CDR1 GTSNPN and CDR2 SVGIG (reference sequence). Here the CDR3 reads CAWSHHTGTGTSPLHF. The CDR3 coding sequence is TGTGCCTGGAGCCATCATACCGGGACAGGGACCTCACCCCTCCACTTT.

The gene calls are TRBV5-1 and TRBJ1-1; the match to TRBD1 covers 7 bases. The germline gives CDR1 SGHRS, CDR2 YFSETQ. Trimming at V came to 4 bases and at J to 7 bases, leaving 13 bases not matched to a gene. The CDR3 extends over 15 amino acids. The CDR3 bases are TGCGCCAGCAGCAACATAGGACAGGAGGGTCATGAAGCTTTCTTT. It codes for CASSNIGQEGHEAFF.

The V gene is TRBV10-3, the J gene TRBJ1-5; D unclear. Per germline, CDR1 ENHRY and CDR2 SYGVKD. The CDR3 is 16 amino acids. The ends were cut back, 3 bases at V and 3 bases at J, with 15 bases in the middle. CDR3 protein: CAISDPEEGFNQPQHF. The CDR3 region has the DNA TGTGCCATCAGTGACCCCGAGGAGGGTTTCAATCAGCCCCAGCATTTT.

The V call is TRBV9, the J call TRBJ1-1, with TRBD1 as a possible D gene (6 bases). This CDR3 contains 15 residues. V shed 7 bases and J shed 1 base, with 17 bases lying between them. CDR1 is SGDLS, CDR2 YYNGEE, per germline. CDR3 sequence: CASSQGSVKNTEAFF. CDR3 in DNA: TGTGCCAGCTCCCAGGGGTCTGTCAAGAACACTGAAGCTTTCTTT.

J is TRBJ2-5 and V is TRBV11-2; a possible D gene is TRBD2 (5 bases). Germline CDR1 and CDR2: SGHAT and FQNNGV. Deletions cut 4 bases from V and 5 bases from J, with 11 bases between. The CDR3 consists of 13 residues. The CDR3 DNA reads TGTGCCAGCAGCTACACTAGTCCGGAGACCCAGTACTTC. Its translation: CASSYTSPETQYF.

The CDR3 DNA follows: TGTGCCAGCGGGGCGGGAGGGGAAGAGACCCAGTACTTC. It codes for CASGAGGEETQYF. This rearrangement joins TRBV19 to TRBJ2-5; 9 bases map to TRBD2. CDR1 and CDR2 (germline): LNHDA, SQIVND (reference sequence). Losses at the gene ends were 9 bases for V and 3 bases for J; bases not matched to a gene: 5. The CDR3 length is 13 residues.

J is TRBJ2-5 and V is TRBV7-3; perhaps TRBD2 as D (5 bases). Germline loops: CDR1 SGHTA, CDR2 FQGTGA. Trimming left V 5 bases short and J 4 bases short, with 17 bases between. The CDR3 contains 15 residues. CDR3 residues: CASSQSGSLGETQYF. The CDR3 bases are TGTGCCAGCAGCCAGAGCGGTTCCCTAGGAGAGACCCAGTACTTC.